The 5 T cell receptor beta chains in this list originate from one sample, sequenced in a study of T-cell reconstitution after alpha-beta-depleted transplantation in children. Unique molecular identifiers featured in how the TCRbeta library was prepared. TCRdb reanalysed the PCR reads using MiXCR and keeps one entry per CDR3 protein. Of 200,000 to 250,000 distinct CDR3 sequences in the sample, roughly a quarter were seen once. The sequences come from PBMCs, collected before TCRalphabeta/CD19-depleted stem cell transplant. The receptors come from a girl aged 2-10 years with Fanconi anemia, due to receive a stem cell transplant.

The chain has TRBV5-5 and TRBJ2-7; 11 nucleotides line up with TRBD1. The CDR3 totals 14 residues. The V gene end was trimmed by 4 bases and the J gene end by 3 bases; junction bases not matched to a gene: 3. CDR1 is SGHKS, CDR2 YYEKEE, per germline (reference sequence). CDR3 protein: CASSHGTGGYEQYF. The CDR3 DNA reads as TGTGCCAGCAGCCACGGGACAGGGGGCTACGAGCAGTACTTC.

In this sample, this clonotype turned up a few times. The rearrangement joins TRBV29-1 to TRBJ2-2; no definite D call. The V end lost 5 bases, the J end lost 7 bases, and 20 bases lay between the germline ends. The CDR3 is 15 amino acids. Germline-derived CDR1 and CDR2 are SQVTM and ANQGSEA. The CDR3 DNA follows: TGCAGCGTTATTGGTACGGACGCTAAGGACGGGGAGCTGTTTTTT. Translating it yields CSVIGTDAKDGELFF.

This clonotype has ten or more counts. The chain combines TRBV29-1 with TRBJ2-5; TRBD2 might be the D (5 bases). The germline V gene encodes CDR1 SQVTM and CDR2 ANQGSEA. The CDR3 has 16 residues. The germline V and J ends were trimmed by 0 bases and 2 bases, with 16 bases remaining between them. The CDR3 reads CSVEDFDYSFQETQYF. CDR3 nucleotides: TGCAGCGTTGAAGATTTTGACTACTCGTTTCAAGAGACCCAGTACTTC.

This chain joins TRBV12-5 and TRBJ1-1; D might be TRBD1 (5 bases). V lost 7 bases and J 2 bases, leaving 11 bases between the germline ends. The germline V gene encodes CDR1 LGHNT and CDR2 FRNRAP. This CDR3 is 13 amino acids long. CDR3: CASAYWGNTEAFF. The CDR3 nucleotides are TGTGCTAGTGCTTACTGGGGCAACACTGAAGCTTTCTTT.

The J gene is TRBJ2-3, the V gene TRBV27; no definite D call. V lost 8 bases, J lost 3 bases, and 12 bases lay in between. Germline CDR1 reads MNHEY; CDR2 reads SMNVEV (reference sequence). The CDR3 extends over 13 amino acids. The CDR3 spells CASRAVFTDTQYF. The CDR3 nucleotides read TGTGCCAGCCGGGCGGTTTTTACAGATACGCAGTATTTT.